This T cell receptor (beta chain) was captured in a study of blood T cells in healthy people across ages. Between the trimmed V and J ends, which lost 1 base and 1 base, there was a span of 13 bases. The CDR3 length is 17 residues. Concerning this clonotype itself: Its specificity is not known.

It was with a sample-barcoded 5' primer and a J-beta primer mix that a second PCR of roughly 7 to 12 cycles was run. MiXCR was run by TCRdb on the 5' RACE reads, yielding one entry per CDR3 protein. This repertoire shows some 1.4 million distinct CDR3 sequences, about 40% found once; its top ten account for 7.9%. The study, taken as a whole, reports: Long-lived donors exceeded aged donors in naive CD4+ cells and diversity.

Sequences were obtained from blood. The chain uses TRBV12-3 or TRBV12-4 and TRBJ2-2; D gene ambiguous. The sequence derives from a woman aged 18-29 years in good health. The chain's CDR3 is CASSLGPRILNTGELFF. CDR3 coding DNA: TGTGCCAGCAGTTTAGGCCCCAGAATATTGAACACCGGGGAGCTGTTTTTT.